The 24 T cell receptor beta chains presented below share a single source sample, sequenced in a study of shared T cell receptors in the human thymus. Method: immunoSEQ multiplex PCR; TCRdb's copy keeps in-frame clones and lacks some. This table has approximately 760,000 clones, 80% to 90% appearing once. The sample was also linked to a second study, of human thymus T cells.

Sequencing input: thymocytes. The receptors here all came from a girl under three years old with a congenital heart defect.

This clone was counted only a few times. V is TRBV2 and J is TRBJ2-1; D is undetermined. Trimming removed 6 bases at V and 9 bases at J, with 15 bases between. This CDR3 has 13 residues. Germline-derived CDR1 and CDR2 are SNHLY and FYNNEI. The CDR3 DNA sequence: TGTGCCAGCAGGTACCGTCAGTTAAGTGAGCAGTTCTTC. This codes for CASRYRQLSEQFF.

The CDR3 protein is CASSETSAIAGGSSETQYF. CDR3 in DNA: TGTGCCAGCAGCGAAACGTCGGCGATAGCGGGCGGGAGCTCAGAGACCCAGTACTTC. The chain links TRBV5-6 to TRBJ2-5; 7 positions match TRBD2. The CDR3 is made up of 19 amino acids. CDR1 and CDR2 from the germline V gene are SGHDT and YYEEEE. V was pared by 4 bases and J by 4 bases, with 22 bases of the junction left unmatched.

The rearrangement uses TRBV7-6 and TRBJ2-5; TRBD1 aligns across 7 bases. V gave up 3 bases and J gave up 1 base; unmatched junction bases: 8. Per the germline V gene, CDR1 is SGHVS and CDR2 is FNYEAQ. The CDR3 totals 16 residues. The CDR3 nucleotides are TGTGCCAGCAGCTTCGGGACAGAACTGGTCCAAGAGACCCAGTACTTC. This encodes CASSFGTELVQETQYF.

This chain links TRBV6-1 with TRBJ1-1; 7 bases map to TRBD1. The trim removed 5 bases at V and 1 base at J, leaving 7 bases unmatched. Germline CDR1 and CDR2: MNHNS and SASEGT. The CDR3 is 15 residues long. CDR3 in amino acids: CASSRQGARNTEAFF. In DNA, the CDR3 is TGTGCCAGCAGTCGACAGGGCGCCCGGAACACTGAAGCTTTCTTT.

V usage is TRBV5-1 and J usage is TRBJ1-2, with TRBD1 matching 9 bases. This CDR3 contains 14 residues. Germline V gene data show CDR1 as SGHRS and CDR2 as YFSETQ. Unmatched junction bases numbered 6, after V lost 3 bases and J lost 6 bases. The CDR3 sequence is CASSSWTGEDGYTF. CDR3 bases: TGCGCCAGCAGCTCCTGGACAGGGGAAGATGGCTACACCTTC.

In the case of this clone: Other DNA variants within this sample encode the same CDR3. The CDR3 nucleotides are TGTGCCAGCAGTTTAGACAGGGGGAACACTGAAGCTTTCTTT. It specifies CASSLDRGNTEAFF. The chain employs TRBV27 and TRBJ1-1; 8 nucleotides line up with TRBD1. From germline, CDR1 is MNHEY and CDR2 SMNVEV (reference sequence). The V segment lost 2 bases and the J segment 1 base; nucleotides outside the gene matches: 0. The CDR3 covers 14 residues.

The CDR3: CASGGKDRGSYGYTF. CDR3 bases: TGCGCCAGCGGGGGAAAAGACAGGGGTAGCTATGGCTACACCTTC. The rearrangement links TRBV10-2 to TRBJ1-2; 8 bases are shared with TRBD1. The V gene's germline CDR1 is WSHSY and CDR2 SAAADI. V lost 8 bases, J lost 4 bases, and 12 bases stayed unmatched. This CDR3 is built from 15 residues.

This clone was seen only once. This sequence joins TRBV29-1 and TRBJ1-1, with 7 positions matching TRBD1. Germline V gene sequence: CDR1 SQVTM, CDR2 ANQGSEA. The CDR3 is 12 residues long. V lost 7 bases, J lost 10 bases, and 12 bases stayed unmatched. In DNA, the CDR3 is TGCAGCGCGACGAGTACAGGGGTGGGAGCTTTCTTT. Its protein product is CSATSTGVGAFF.

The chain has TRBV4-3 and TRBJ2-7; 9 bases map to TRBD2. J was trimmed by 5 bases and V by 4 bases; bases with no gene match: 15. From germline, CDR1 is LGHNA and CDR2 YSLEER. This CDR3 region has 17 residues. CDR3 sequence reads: CASSRDLLAGDTNEQYF. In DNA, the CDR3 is TGCGCCAGCAGCCGGGACTTATTAGCGGGGGATACCAACGAGCAGTACTTC.

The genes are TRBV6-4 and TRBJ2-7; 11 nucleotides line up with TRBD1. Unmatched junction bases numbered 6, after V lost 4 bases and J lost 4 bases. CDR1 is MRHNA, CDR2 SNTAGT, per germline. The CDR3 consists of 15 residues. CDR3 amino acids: CASSVRTGGEYEQYF. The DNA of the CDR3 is TGTGCCAGCAGTGTCCGGACAGGGGGCGAATACGAGCAGTACTTC.

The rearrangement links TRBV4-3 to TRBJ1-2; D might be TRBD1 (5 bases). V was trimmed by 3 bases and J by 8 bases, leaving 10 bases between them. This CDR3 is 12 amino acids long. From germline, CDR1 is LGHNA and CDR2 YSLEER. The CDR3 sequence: CASSHGGFGYTF. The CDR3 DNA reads TGCGCCAGCAGCCACGGGGGTTTCGGCTACACCTTC.

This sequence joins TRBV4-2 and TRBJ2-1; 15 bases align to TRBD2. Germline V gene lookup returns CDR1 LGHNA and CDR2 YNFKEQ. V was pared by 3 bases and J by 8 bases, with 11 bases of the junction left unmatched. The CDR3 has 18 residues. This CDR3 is CASSQPRTSGGGRHEQFF. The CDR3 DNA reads TGTGCCAGCAGCCAGCCCCGGACTAGCGGGGGGGGGCGGCATGAGCAGTTCTTC.

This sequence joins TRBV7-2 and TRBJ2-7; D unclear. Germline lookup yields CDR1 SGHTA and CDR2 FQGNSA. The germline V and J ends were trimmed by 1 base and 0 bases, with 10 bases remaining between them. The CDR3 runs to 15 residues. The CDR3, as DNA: TGTGCCAGCAGCTTAGACCCAGGTTTCTCCTACGAGCAGTACTTC. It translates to CASSLDPGFSYEQYF.

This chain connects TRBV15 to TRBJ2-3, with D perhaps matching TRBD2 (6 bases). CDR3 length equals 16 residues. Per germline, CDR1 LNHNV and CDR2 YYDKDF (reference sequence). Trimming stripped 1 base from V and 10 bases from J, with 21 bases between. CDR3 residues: CATSRVRAGSPMAQYF. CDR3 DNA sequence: TGTGCCACCAGCAGAGTGCGCGCGGGGTCCCCCATGGCGCAGTATTTT.

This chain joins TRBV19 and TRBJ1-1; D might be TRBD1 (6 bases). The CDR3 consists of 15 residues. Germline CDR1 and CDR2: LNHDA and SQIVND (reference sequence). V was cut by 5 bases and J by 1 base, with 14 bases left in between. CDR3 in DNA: TGTGCCAGTAGTTGTTGGGGGCTCGAGAACACTGAAGCTTTCTTT. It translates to CASSCWGLENTEAFF.

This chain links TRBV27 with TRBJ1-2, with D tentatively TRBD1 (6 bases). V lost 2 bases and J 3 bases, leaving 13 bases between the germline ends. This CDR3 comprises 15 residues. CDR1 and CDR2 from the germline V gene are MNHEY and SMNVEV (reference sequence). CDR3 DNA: TGTGCCAGCAGTTTAACAGGGTTGGTTGACTATGGCTACACCTTC. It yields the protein CASSLTGLVDYGYTF.

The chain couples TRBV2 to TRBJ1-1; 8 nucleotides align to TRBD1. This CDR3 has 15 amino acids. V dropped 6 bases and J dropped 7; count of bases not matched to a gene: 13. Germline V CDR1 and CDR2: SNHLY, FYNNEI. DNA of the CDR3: TGTGCCAGCAGAAAAACCGGGACAGGAAAGGGTGAAGCTTTCTTT. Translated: CASRKTGTGKGEAFF. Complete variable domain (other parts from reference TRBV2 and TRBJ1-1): EPEVTQTPSHQVTQMGQEVILRCVPISNHLYFYWYRQILGQKVEFLVSFYNNEISEKSEIFDDQFSVERPDGSNFTLKIRSTKLEDSAMYFCASRKTGTGKGEAFFGQGTRLTVV.

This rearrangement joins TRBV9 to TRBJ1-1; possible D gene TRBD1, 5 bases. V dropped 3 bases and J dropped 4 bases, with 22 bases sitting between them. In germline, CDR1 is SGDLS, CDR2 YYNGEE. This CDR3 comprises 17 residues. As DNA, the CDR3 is TGTGCCAGCAGCGCACCCGCTCAAGGGACGGGGGGCACTGAAGCTTTCTTT. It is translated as CASSAPAQGTGGTEAFF.

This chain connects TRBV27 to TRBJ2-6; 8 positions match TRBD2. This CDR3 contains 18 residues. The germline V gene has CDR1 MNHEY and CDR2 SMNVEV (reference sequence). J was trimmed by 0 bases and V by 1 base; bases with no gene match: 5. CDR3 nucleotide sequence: TGTGCCAGCAGTTTATGGGGCGGGGGGCGCTCTGGGGCCAACGTCCTGACTTTC. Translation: CASSLWGGGRSGANVLTF.

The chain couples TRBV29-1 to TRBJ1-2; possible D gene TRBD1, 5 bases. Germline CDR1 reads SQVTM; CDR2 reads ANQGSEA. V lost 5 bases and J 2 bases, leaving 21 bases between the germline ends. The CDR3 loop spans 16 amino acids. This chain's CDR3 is CSVSSTGPWRNYGYTF. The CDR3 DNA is TGCAGCGTTTCCTCTACAGGCCCCTGGCGAAACTATGGCTACACCTTC.

CDR3 in amino acids: CASSLGDRGGVYGYTF. As DNA, the CDR3 is TGTGCCAGCAGTTTGGGAGACAGGGGCGGAGTCTATGGCTACACCTTC. The chain carries TRBV28 and TRBJ1-2; 8 bases agree with TRBD1. This CDR3 has 16 residues. After removal of 3 bases from V and 4 bases from J, the junction contained 10 bases not matched to a gene. Germline CDR1 reads MDHEN; CDR2 reads SYDVKM.

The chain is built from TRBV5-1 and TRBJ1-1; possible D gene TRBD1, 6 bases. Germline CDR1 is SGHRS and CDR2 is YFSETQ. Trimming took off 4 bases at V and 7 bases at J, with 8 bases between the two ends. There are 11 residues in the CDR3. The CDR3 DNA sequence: TGCGCCAGCAGCCAGGGGCTTGAAGCTTTCTTT. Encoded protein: CASSQGLEAFF. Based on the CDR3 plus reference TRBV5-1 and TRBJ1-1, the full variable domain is KAGVTQTPRYLIKTRGQQVTLSCSPISGHRSVSWYQQTPGQGLQFLFEYFSETQRNKGNFPGRFSGRQFSNSRSEMNVSTLELGDSALYLCASSQGLEAFFGQGTRLTVV.

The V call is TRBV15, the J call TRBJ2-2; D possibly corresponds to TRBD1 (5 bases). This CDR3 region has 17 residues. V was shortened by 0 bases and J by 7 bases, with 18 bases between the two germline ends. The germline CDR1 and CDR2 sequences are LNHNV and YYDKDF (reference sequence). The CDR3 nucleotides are TGTGCCACCAGCAGAGAGGGTCCAGGGCAGATTGGCGGGGAGCTGTTTTTT. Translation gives CATSREGPGQIGGELFF. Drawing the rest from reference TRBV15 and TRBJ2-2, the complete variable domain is DAMVIQNPRYQVTQFGKPVTLSCSQTLNHNVMYWYQQKSSQAPKLLFHYYDKDFNNEADTPDNFQSRRPNTSFCFLDIRSPGLGDTAMYLCATSREGPGQIGGELFFGEGSRLTVL.

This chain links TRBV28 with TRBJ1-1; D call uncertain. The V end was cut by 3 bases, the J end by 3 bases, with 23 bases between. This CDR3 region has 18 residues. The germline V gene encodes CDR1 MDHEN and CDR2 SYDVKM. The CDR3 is CASSFKPGDLITDTEAFF. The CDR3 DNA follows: TGTGCCAGCAGTTTCAAACCTGGAGACCTAATCACCGACACTGAAGCTTTCTTT.